This T cell receptor (beta chain) was recorded in a study of T cells expressing NK-cell markers. Across the study: The TCR beta repertoires originated in sorted CD3+CD56+NKG2C+, CD3+CD56+NKG2C- and CD3+CD56-NKG2C+ T cells.

Study-wide results and caveats: A range of about 1.0-7.0% of CD8+ T cells consisted of dominant NKG2C+ clonotypes in more than five donors.

This CDR3 spans 12 amino acids. In germline, CDR1 is SGHTA, CDR2 FQGNSA. In regard to this clonotype: Its antigen is not known.

Making the TCR beta cDNA relied on 5'RACE template switching with UMIs. With the 5' RACE reads reprocessed, TCRdb shows one record per CDR3 protein and no DNA. This repertoire includes hundreds of thousands of distinct CDR3 sequences. This sequence was found in a woman between 18 and 70 years old in good health. The rearrangement uses TRBV7-2 and TRBJ1-5. The specimen was blood T cells: a sorted CD56 or NKG2C T cell subset, CD4+ or CD8+ T cells, or bulk PBMC T cells (not recorded which). CDR3 protein: CASSSHGQPQHF.